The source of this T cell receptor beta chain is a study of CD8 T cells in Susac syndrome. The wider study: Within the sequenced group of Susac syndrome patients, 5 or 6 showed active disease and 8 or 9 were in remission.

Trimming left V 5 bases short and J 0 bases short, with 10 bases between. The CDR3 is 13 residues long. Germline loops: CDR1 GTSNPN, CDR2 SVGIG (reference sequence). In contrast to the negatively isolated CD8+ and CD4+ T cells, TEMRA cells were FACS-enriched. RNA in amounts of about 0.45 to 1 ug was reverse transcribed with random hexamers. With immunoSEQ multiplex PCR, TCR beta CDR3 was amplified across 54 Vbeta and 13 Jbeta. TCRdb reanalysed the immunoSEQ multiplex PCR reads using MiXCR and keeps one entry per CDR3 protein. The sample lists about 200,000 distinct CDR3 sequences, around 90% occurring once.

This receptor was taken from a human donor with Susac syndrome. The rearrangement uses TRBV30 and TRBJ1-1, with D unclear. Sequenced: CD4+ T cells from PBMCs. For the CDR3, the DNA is TGTGCCTGGGGGAAAAAGATGAACACTGAAGCTTTCTTT. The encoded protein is CAWGKKMNTEAFF.